What follows are 27 T cell receptor beta chains derived from one specimen sequenced in a study of blood T cells in healthy people across ages. Primed by a sample-barcoded 5' primer and a J-beta primer mix, a second PCR proceeded for about 6 to 11 cycles. Each CDR3 protein is one row after TCRdb ran MiXCR on the 5' RACE reads. The repertoire holds fewer than 700,000 distinct CDR3 sequences, with roughly two fifths as singletons. Material: blood. These receptors originate from an elderly man in good health.

The rearrangement links TRBV5-1 to TRBJ2-1, with no clear D. Looked up from germline, CDR1 is SGHRS and CDR2 is YFSETQ. The CDR3 is made up of 11 amino acids. V was pared by 7 bases and J by 8 bases, with 10 bases between. CDR3: CASRVYDEQFF. In nucleotides, the CDR3 is TGCGCCAGCCGGGTGTATGATGAGCAGTTCTTC.

The V call is TRBV20-1, the J call TRBJ2-3; possibly TRBD2 for D (5 bases). The CDR3 covers 15 residues. The germline V and J ends were trimmed by 4 bases and 1 base, with 15 bases remaining between them. Germline V gene data show CDR1 as DFQATT and CDR2 as SNEGSKA (reference sequence). The CDR3 sequence is CSATSGRGRTDTQYF. DNA of the CDR3: TGCAGTGCTACCTCCGGACGGGGTCGCACAGATACGCAGTATTTT.

As to this clonotype: The junction departs from germline at one end; a sequencing error may be responsible. The chain has TRBV6-6 and TRBJ2-3; D remains unclear. The CDR3 consists of 13 residues. CDR1 is MNHNY, CDR2 SVGAGI, per germline (reference sequence). In DNA form, the CDR3 reads TGTACCAGCAGTTCTAGGAATGGGGATACGCAGTATTTT. It translates to CTSSSRNGDTQYF.

The gene calls are TRBV5-6 and TRBJ2-7; no clear D. The V end lost 2 bases, the J end lost 2 bases, and 8 bases lay between the germline ends. The CDR3 extends over 13 amino acids. Germline assignment: CDR1 SGHDT and CDR2 YYEEEE. The CDR3 protein is CASSFIQAYEQYF. The CDR3 DNA is TGTGCCAGCAGCTTTATTCAGGCCTACGAGCAGTACTTC. Looking up the rest from reference TRBV5-6 and TRBJ2-7 gives the full variable domain: DAGVTQSPTHLIKTRGQQVTLRCSPKSGHDTVSWYQQALGQGPQFIFQYYEEEERQRGNFPDRFSGHQFPNYSSELNVNALLLGDSALYLCASSFIQAYEQYFGPGTRLTVT.

This clonotype has just one count. The chain uses TRBV20-1 and TRBJ2-5, with TRBD2 matching 15 bases. The junction had 20 bases not matched to a gene; V was cut back by 4 bases and J by 11 bases. CDR3 size: 18 residues. The germline gives CDR1 DFQATT, CDR2 SNEGSKA (reference sequence). CDR3 nucleotide sequence: TGCAGTGCTAAGGACAGGAGGACTAGCGGGAGGGCGGGCAATGAGCAGTACTTC. It specifies CSAKDRRTSGRAGNEQYF.

The chain joins TRBV12-5 to TRBJ2-1, with 9 nucleotides matching TRBD2. Germline V gene lookup returns CDR1 LGHNT and CDR2 FRNRAP. There are 16 residues in the CDR3. After removal of 8 bases from V and 5 bases from J, the junction contained 13 bases not matched to a gene. This CDR3 is CASPNRIAGVDNEQFF. CDR3 nucleotide sequence: TGTGCTAGTCCCAACCGAATAGCGGGAGTCGACAATGAGCAGTTCTTC.

This clonotype is a singleton in its sample. The V call is TRBV4-3, the J call TRBJ2-1, with 8 bases identical to TRBD2. Germline loops: CDR1 LGHNA, CDR2 YSLEER. V shed 1 base, J shed 13 bases, and the junction held 12 bases outside the gene matches. The CDR3 is 15 residues long. In nucleotides, the CDR3 is TGCGCCAGCAGCCAAGCGACGCAAGCGGGAGTTCGACAGTTCTTC. It is translated as CASSQATQAGVRQFF.

V is TRBV6-5 and J is TRBJ2-4, with 11 nucleotides matching TRBD2. CDR1 is MNHEY, CDR2 SVGAGI, per germline. The CDR3 sequence is 19 residues long. V shed 7 bases, J shed 0 bases, and the junction held 14 bases outside the gene matches. CDR3 in amino acids: CASKTRGTSGKLAKNIQYF. CDR3 in DNA: TGTGCCAGCAAAACTCGAGGGACTAGCGGAAAGCTAGCCAAAAACATTCAGTACTTC.

V and J are TRBV11-2 and TRBJ2-4; D perhaps matches TRBD2 (7 bases). The J call may be incorrect, as the DNA end agrees better with TRBJ2-7. Germline CDR1 and CDR2: SGHAT and FQNNGV. This CDR3 has 14 amino acids. The CDR3 DNA sequence: TGTGCCAGCAGCTTCGCGGGGGCTCAGTACGAGCAGTACTTC. The encoded protein is CASSFAGAQYEQYF.

The chain uses TRBV28 and TRBJ1-6, with D tentatively TRBD1 (6 bases). The CDR3 is 15 residues long. Between the trimmed V and J ends, which lost 7 bases and 7 bases, there was a span of 17 bases. Germline V CDR1 and CDR2: MDHEN, SYDVKM. CDR3 nucleotide sequence: TGTGCCAGCACCGCGCTTACAGGGTTCAATTCACCCCTCCACTTT. The encoded protein is CASTALTGFNSPLHF.

The count of this clonotype is one. An end of the junction does not agree with germline; a read error may underlie this. The chain employs TRBV7-2 and TRBJ1-2, with a weak D call TRBD1 (5 bases). This CDR3 has 14 residues. The germline V gene has CDR1 SGHTA and CDR2 FQGNSA. Here the CDR3 DNA reads TGTGCCAGCAGCGTAGCGGGGGGGAGGTATGGCTACACCTTC. Translating it yields CASSVAGGRYGYTF.

The rearrangement uses TRBV9 and TRBJ2-5; tentative D call: TRBD1 (7 bases). Germline V gene sequence: CDR1 SGDLS, CDR2 YYNGEE. This CDR3 is built from 15 residues. Deletions cut 4 bases from V and 1 base from J, with 14 bases between. As DNA, the CDR3 is TGTGCCAGCAGCCCAGGGGGGCGGATCCAAGAGACCCAGTACTTC. Translating gives CASSPGGRIQETQYF. Combining the CDR3 with reference TRBV9 and TRBJ2-5 gives the whole variable domain DSGVTQTPKHLITATGQRVTLRCSPRSGDLSVYWYQQSLDQGLQFLIQYYNGEERAKGNILERFSAQQFPDLHSELNLSSLELGDSALYFCASSPGGRIQETQYFGPGTRLLVL.

This clonotype was detected ten times or more. This chain's CDR3 is CSARDAEQYF. CDR3 bases: TGCAGCGCACGGGACGCCGAGCAGTACTTC. The chain joins TRBV29-1 to TRBJ2-7, with D perhaps being TRBD1 or TRBD2 (5 bases each). This CDR3 is built from 10 residues. Per the germline V gene, CDR1 is SQVTM and CDR2 is ANQGSEA. V gave up 7 bases and J gave up 6 bases, with 10 bases separating them.

This clonotype came up a few times. This chain links TRBV25-1 with TRBJ2-3, with D possibly being TRBD2 (5 bases). The germline V gene has CDR1 MGHDK and CDR2 SYGVNS. The CDR3 extends over 12 amino acids. The ends were cut back, 10 bases at V and 3 bases at J, with 11 bases in the middle. The CDR3 loop reads CATNPGTDTQYF. The CDR3 coding sequence is TGTGCCACCAACCCGGGGACAGATACGCAGTATTTT.

This chain uses TRBV20-1 with TRBJ2-7, with D tentatively TRBD1 or TRBD2 (5 bases each). CDR3 size: 15 residues. The ends were cut back, 2 bases at V and 1 base at J, with 15 bases in the middle. In germline, CDR1 is DFQATT, CDR2 SNEGSKA (reference sequence). CDR3 loop: CSARNPGTNSYEQYF. The CDR3 DNA follows: TGCAGTGCTAGAAACCCCGGGACCAATTCCTACGAGCAGTACTTC.

In this sample, this clonotype turned up many times. V gene TRBV9 combines with J gene TRBJ2-7; D possibly corresponds to TRBD2 (5 bases). The germline V gene encodes CDR1 SGDLS and CDR2 YYNGEE. This CDR3 is 14 amino acids long. The germline V and J ends were trimmed by 0 bases and 6 bases, with 13 bases remaining between them. Here the CDR3 DNA reads TGTGCCAGCAGCGTAGCTGGTCGGGGTACCGAGCAGTACTTC. This gives the protein CASSVAGRGTEQYF. Combining the CDR3 with reference TRBV9 and TRBJ2-7 gives the whole variable domain DSGVTQTPKHLITATGQRVTLRCSPRSGDLSVYWYQQSLDQGLQFLIQYYNGEERAKGNILERFSAQQFPDLHSELNLSSLELGDSALYFCASSVAGRGTEQYFGPGTRLTVT.

This sequence joins TRBV4-3 and TRBJ2-1; possibly TRBD1 for D (5 bases). CDR1 is LGHNA, CDR2 YSLEER, per germline. V was shortened by 0 bases and J by 6 bases, with 12 bases between the two germline ends. This CDR3 contains 15 residues. The CDR3 sequence: CASSQDYRRTNEQFF. In DNA, the CDR3 is TGCGCCAGCAGCCAAGATTACAGGCGCACCAATGAGCAGTTCTTC.

In its sample, this clonotype was seen many times. The gene calls are TRBV6-4 and TRBJ2-3; the match to TRBD1 covers 8 bases. This CDR3 contains 16 residues. V shed 0 bases and J 5 bases; nucleotides not matched to a gene: 7. From germline, CDR1 is MRHNA and CDR2 SNTAGT. CDR3 DNA: TGTGCCAGCAGTGACTCGAATGCAGGGGGCGTAGATACGCAGTATTTT. Amino acid sequence: CASSDSNAGGVDTQYF.

A word on this clonotype: With a much larger clone just one base away, this may be a read error. The chain carries TRBV27 and TRBJ1-2, with TRBD1 matching over 9 bases. The J segment lost 5 bases and the V segment lost 10 bases, leaving 14 bases of the junction unmatched. The CDR3 runs to 15 residues. Germline V gene lookup returns CDR1 MNHEY and CDR2 SMNVEV (reference sequence). Here the CDR3 reads CAIHGTGTGLYGYTF. CDR3 nucleotide sequence: TGTGCCATCCACGGAACCGGGACAGGGCTATATGGCTACACCTTC.

Only a few counts were recorded for this clonotype. This chain uses TRBV9 with TRBJ2-4, with D perhaps being TRBD1 or TRBD2 (5 bases each). The V end lost 3 bases, the J end lost 6 bases, and 16 bases lay between the germline ends. Germline V lookup: CDR1 SGDLS, CDR2 YYNGEE. CDR3 length: 15 amino acids. CDR3 in amino acids: CASSGDLRGRNIQYF. CDR3 nucleotides: TGTGCCAGCAGCGGAGACTTGAGGGGAAGAAACATTCAGTACTTC. Variable domain in full (rest from reference TRBV9 and TRBJ2-4): DSGVTQTPKHLITATGQRVTLRCSPRSGDLSVYWYQQSLDQGLQFLIQYYNGEERAKGNILERFSAQQFPDLHSELNLSSLELGDSALYFCASSGDLRGRNIQYFGAGTRLSVL.

As for this clonotype: A read error may be the cause here, since a much bigger clone is one base away. J is TRBJ2-5 and V is TRBV4-3; tentatively, D is TRBD1 (6 bases). V lost 4 bases and J lost 11, with 23 bases in between. Germline V gene data show CDR1 as LGHNA and CDR2 as YSLEER. The CDR3 is 15 amino acids. The CDR3 sequence: CASSREPGHLNEQYF. The CDR3 DNA reads TGCGCCAGCAGCCGAGAACCGGGACACCTCAATGAGCAGTACTTC.

The chain couples TRBV20-1 to TRBJ2-3, with a possible D match to TRBD2 (6 bases). Germline CDR1 reads DFQATT; CDR2 reads SNEGSKA (reference sequence). Trimming took off 2 bases at V and 0 bases at J, with 12 bases between the two ends. The CDR3 contains 15 residues. The CDR3 here is CSARQTGTSTDTQYF. CDR3 nucleotides: TGCAGTGCTAGACAAACTGGGACTAGCACAGATACGCAGTATTTT.

The chain joins TRBV29-1 to TRBJ1-1; unclear D gene. Germline V lookup: CDR1 SQVTM, CDR2 ANQGSEA. V lost 4 bases to trimming and J lost 7 bases, with 16 bases between them. The CDR3 covers 13 residues. The CDR3 nucleotides read TGCAGCGTTGTAGCTAATTCTGGACTTGAAGCTTTCTTT. Its translation: CSVVANSGLEAFF.

This sequence joins TRBV20-1 and TRBJ2-3; no reliable D call. The germline CDR1 and CDR2 sequences are DFQATT and SNEGSKA (reference sequence). The CDR3 totals 11 residues. V was cut by 8 bases and J by 8 bases, with 14 bases left in between. CDR3 sequence (DNA): TGCAGTTTGGGCCCGGGCGGTACGCAGTATTTT. Amino acid sequence: CSLGPGGTQYF.

The chain couples TRBV20-1 to TRBJ2-5, with 7 positions matching TRBD2. The J call is in doubt because the DNA end fits TRBJ2-4 better. Per germline, CDR1 DFQATT and CDR2 SNEGSKA (reference sequence). The CDR3 consists of 14 residues. The CDR3 DNA follows: TGCAGTGCTAGTGACGTTGGACTAGTAAACATTCAGTACTTC. It specifies CSASDVGLVNIQYF.

This clonotype was recorded many times. CDR3 amino acids: CASSLMIGGEYGYTF. The CDR3 DNA reads as TGTGCCAGCAGTTTAATGATCGGGGGAGAGTATGGCTACACCTTC. This chain links TRBV27 with TRBJ1-2; a weak D match, TRBD1 (5 bases). Germline CDR1 is MNHEY and CDR2 is SMNVEV (reference sequence). This CDR3 spans 15 amino acids. V dropped 2 bases and J dropped 5 bases, with 15 bases sitting between them.

CDR3 DNA: TGTGCCAGCAAAAGTCGGACTAGCGGAGGCACAGATACGCAGTATTTT. This encodes CASKSRTSGGTDTQYF. J is TRBJ2-3 and V is TRBV7-2; the match to TRBD2 covers 10 bases. The CDR3 is made up of 16 amino acids. Losses at the gene ends were 7 bases for V and 1 base for J; bases not matched to a gene: 8. CDR1 and CDR2 (germline): SGHTA, FQGNSA. The entire variable domain, with the rest obtained from reference TRBV7-2 and TRBJ2-3, is as follows: GAGVSQSPSNKVTEKGKDVELRCDPISGHTALYWYRQSLGQGLEFLIYFQGNSAPDKSGLPSDRFSAERTGGSVSTLTIQRTQQEDSAVYLCASKSRTSGGTDTQYFGPGTRLTVL.